This section outlines one T cell receptor (beta chain) sequence together with its context. The sample is drawn from a study of shared T cell receptors in the human thymus. The V end was cut by 2 bases, the J end by 4 bases, with 9 bases between. Germline values: CDR1 GTSNPN, CDR2 SVGIG (reference sequence). The CDR3 sequence is 13 residues long. Generated by immunoSEQ multiplex PCR, the TCRdb table keeps only in-frame clones and is missing some. The table includes under 450,000 clones, 85% to 95% detected once. The specimen sequenced was thymocytes. This receptor was taken from a human donor. V usage is TRBV30 and J usage is TRBJ1-5; the D is unclear. This CDR3 is CAWSWQPNQPQHF. The CDR3 DNA reads TGTGCCTGGAGTTGGCAGCCAAATCAGCCCCAGCATTTT.